The T cell receptor (beta chain) described here comes from a study of tumor-infiltrating lymphocytes in primary liver carcinoma. Study information: Enrolled patients were male and female, aged 30 to 69 years.

V gave up 0 bases and J gave up 8 bases, with 6 bases separating them. Germline loops: CDR1 SGHRS, CDR2 YFSETQ. This CDR3 spans 12 amino acids. With regard to this clonotype: Its specificity is unknown. This may stem from a read error, because a much larger clone lies one nucleotide away.

TCR beta cDNA came from approximately 540 ng total RNA, primed with a constant-region primer. Three rounds of nested multiplex PCR with slightly modified ARM-PCR produced TCR beta libraries. The first two PCR rounds used TRBV1-TRBV30 primers with a Cbeta primer, roughly 10 cycles each. TCRdb ran MiXCR on the multiplex PCR reads and lists one entry per CDR3 protein. The data show around 120,000 distinct CDR3 sequences, around two thirds seen once. Each 20-30 mg portion of unsorted bulk tissue served as the source for co-extraction of RNA and DNA. Patients carried chronic HBV infection without prior treatment. Points from the study as a whole: A significantly higher top-250-clone fraction was recorded for tumors than for blood (p = 0.039).

Sequencing was carried out using tumor-adjacent normal liver tissue. This TCR came from a woman aged 60-75 years with primary liver carcinoma and hepatitis B virus infection. The chain has TRBV5-1 and TRBJ2-1, with a weak D call TRBD1 (5 bases). The CDR3 protein is CASSLGRDEQFF. The CDR3 DNA reads TGCGCCAGCAGCTTGGGCAGGGATGAGCAGTTCTTC.